This T cell receptor beta chain was captured in a study of blood T cell repertoires in COVID-19. Study context: In each case, the material was cDNA or gDNA derived from T cells, B-cell-depleted T cells, or PBMCs.

A Seattle source enrolled patients during active infection and followed them longitudinally. Generated by immunoSEQ multiplex PCR, the TCRdb table keeps only in-frame clones and is missing some. Seen here are 250,000 to 300,000 clones, approximately 91% observed once, and the top ten hold 2% to 2.5%. V dropped 1 base and J dropped 7 bases, with 14 bases sitting between them. This CDR3 comprises 14 residues. Germline V gene sequence: CDR1 LGHDT, CDR2 YNNKEL (reference sequence). The clonotype originates from a woman in her thirties with COVID-19, enrolled during active disease. What was sequenced was peripheral blood. This chain uses TRBV3-1 (or the pseudogene TRBV3-2) with TRBJ2-7; maybe TRBD2 (6 bases). CDR3 loop: CASSQVGGASEQYF. DNA of the CDR3: TGTGCCAGCAGCCAAGTTGGAGGGGCCTCAGAGCAGTACTTC.